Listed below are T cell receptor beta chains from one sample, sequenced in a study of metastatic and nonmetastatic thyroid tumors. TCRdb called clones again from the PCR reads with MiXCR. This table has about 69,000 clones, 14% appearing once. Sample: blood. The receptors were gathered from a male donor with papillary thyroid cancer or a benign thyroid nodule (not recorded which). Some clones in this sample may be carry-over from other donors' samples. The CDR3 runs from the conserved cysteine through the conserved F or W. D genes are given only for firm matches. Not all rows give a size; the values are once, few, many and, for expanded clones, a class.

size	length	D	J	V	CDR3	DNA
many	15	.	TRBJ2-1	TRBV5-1	CASSPGQGIVNEQFF	TGCGCCAGCAGCCCTGGCCAGGGAATCGTCAATGAGCAGTTCTTC
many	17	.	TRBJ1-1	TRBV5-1	CASSLVGGSYLNTEAFF	TGCGCCAGCAGCTTGGTGGGGGGCTCGTATTTGAACACTGAAGCTTTCTTT
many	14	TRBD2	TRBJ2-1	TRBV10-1	CASSLGTSGDEQFF	TGCGCCAGCAGTTTGGGGACTAGTGGCGATGAGCAGTTCTTC
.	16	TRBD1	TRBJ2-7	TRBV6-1	CASRKDRDVLTYEQYF	TGTGCCAGCAGGAAAGACAGGGACGTTCTTACCTACGAGCAGTACTTC
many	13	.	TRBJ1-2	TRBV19	CASSSTAVYGYTF	TGTGCCAGTAGTTCAACAGCCGTCTATGGCTACACCTTC
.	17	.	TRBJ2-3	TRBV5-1	CASSLAYAGGGTDTQYF	TGCGCCAGCAGCTTGGCATACGCGGGTGGTGGCACAGATACGCAGTATTTT
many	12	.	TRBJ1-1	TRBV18	CASSRQNTEAFF	TGTGCCAGCTCACGGCAGAACACTGAAGCTTTCTTT
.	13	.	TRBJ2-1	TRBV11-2	CASSFPRDNEQFF	TGTGCCAGCAGCTTTCCCAGGGATAATGAGCAGTTCTTC
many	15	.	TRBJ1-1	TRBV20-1	CSARKTGDMNTEAFF	TGCAGTGCTAGAAAGACAGGAGATATGAACACTGAAGCTTTCTTT
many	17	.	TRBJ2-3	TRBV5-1	CASSSGAQRTSTDTQYF	TGCGCCAGCAGCTCCGGGGCTCAGCGGACTAGCACAGATACGCAGTATTTT
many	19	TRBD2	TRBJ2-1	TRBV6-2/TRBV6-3	CASSPGTSGMRTSYNEQFF	TGTGCCAGCAGTCCAGGGACTAGCGGGATGCGGACCTCCTACAATGAGCAGTTCTTC
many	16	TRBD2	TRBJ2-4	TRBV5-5	CASSQRGGSAKNIQYF	TGTGCCAGCAGCCAAAGGGGAGGGTCCGCCAAAAACATTCAGTACTTC
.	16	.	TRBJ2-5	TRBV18	CASSPQVSRAGETQYF	TGTGCCAGCTCACCGCAGGTGTCCAGGGCGGGAGAGACCCAGTACTTC
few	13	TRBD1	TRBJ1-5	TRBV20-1	CSAITGDGQPQHF	TGCAGTGCTATAACAGGGGACGGTCAGCCCCAGCATTTT
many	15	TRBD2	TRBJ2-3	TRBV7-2	CASSSIAGVTDTQYF	TGTGCCAGCAGCTCAATAGCGGGGGTCACAGATACGCAGTATTTT
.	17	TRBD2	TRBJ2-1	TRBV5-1	CASSCKTGTSVYNEQFF	TGCGCCAGCAGCTGTAAAACCGGTACTAGCGTCTACAATGAGCAGTTCTTC
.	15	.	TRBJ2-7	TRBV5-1	CASSLGSSGRGEQYF	TGCGCCAGCAGCTTGGGGTCTAGCGGCAGGGGCGAGCAGTACTTC
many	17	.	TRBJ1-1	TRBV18	CASSPTWRGDGSTEAFF	TGTGCCAGCTCACCAACTTGGAGGGGCGATGGTAGCACTGAAGCTTTCTTT
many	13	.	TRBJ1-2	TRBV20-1	CSARGGLNYGYTF	TGCAGTGCTAGAGGTGGCCTTAACTATGGCTACACCTTC
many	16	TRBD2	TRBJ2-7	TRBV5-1	CASSLGLAGTPGEQYF	TGCGCCAGCAGCTTGGGACTAGCGGGGACCCCTGGCGAGCAGTACTTC
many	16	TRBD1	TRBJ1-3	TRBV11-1	CASSKWDRQSGNTIYF	TGTGCCAGCAGCAAATGGGACAGACAGTCTGGAAACACCATATATTTT
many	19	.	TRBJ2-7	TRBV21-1	CASDQTEPRTSVYSYEQYF	TGTGCCAGCGACCAAACTGAGCCCCGGACTAGCGTTTACTCCTACGAGCAGTACTTC
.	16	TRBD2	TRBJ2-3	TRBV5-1	CASSSQTGGDPDTQYF	TGCGCCAGCAGCAGCCAAACGGGAGGGGACCCAGATACGCAGTATTTT
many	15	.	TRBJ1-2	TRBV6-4	CASSEQTGSYYGYTF	TGTGCCAGCAGTGAACAAACCGGATCCTACTATGGCTACACCTTC
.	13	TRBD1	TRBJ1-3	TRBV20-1	CSASTGSGNTIYF	TGCAGTGCATCGACAGGGTCTGGAAACACCATATATTTT
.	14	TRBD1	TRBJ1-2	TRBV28	CASSFDDRVYGYSF	TGTGCCAGCAGTTTTGATGACAGGGTCTATGGCTACAGCTTC
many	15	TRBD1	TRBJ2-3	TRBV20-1	CSVSGQGAWTDTQYF	TGCAGTGTTTCGGGACAGGGGGCCTGGACAGATACGCAGTATTTT
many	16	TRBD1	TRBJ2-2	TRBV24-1	CATSELGTGKSGELFF	TGTGCCACCAGTGAGCTGGGGACAGGGAAGTCCGGGGAGCTGTTTTTT
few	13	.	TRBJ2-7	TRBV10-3	CAISNRANYEQYF	TGTGCCATCAGCAACAGGGCCAACTACGAGCAGTACTTC
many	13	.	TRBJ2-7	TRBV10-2	CASSDQGTYEQYF	TGCGCCAGCAGTGATCAGGGTACCTACGAGCAGTACTTC
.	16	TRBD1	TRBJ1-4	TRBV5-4	CASSLGGTGEGEKLFF	TGTGCCAGCAGCTTGGGAGGGACAGGGGAAGGTGAAAAACTGTTTTTT
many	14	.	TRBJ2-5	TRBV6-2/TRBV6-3	CASSYILAPETQYF	TGTGCCAGCAGTTACATTCTAGCGCCAGAGACCCAGTACTTC
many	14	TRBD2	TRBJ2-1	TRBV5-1	CASRSGTNINEQFF	TGCGCCAGCAGGTCCGGGACTAACATCAATGAGCAGTTCTTC
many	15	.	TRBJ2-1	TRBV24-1	CATSEGHRAYNEQFF	TGTGCCACCAGTGAAGGACACCGGGCCTACAATGAGCAGTTCTTC
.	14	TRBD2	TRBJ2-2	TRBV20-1	CGARAGGNTVELFF	TGCGGTGCTAGAGCGGGAGGGAACACCGTGGAGCTGTTTTTT
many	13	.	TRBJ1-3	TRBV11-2	CASSFPASKVLDF	TGTGCCAGCAGCTTCCCCGCATCCAAGGTCCTGGATTTT
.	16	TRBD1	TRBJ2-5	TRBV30	CAWSVTGTGVRETQYF	TGTGCCTGGAGTGTAACTGGGACAGGGGTCAGGGAGACCCAGTACTTC
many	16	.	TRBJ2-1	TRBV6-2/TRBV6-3	CASSYAKRAYHNEQFF	TGTGCCAGCAGTTACGCCAAGCGGGCTTACCACAATGAGCAGTTCTTC
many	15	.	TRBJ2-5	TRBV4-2	CASSRLRASQETQYF	TGTGCCAGCAGCCGCCTTAGGGCTAGTCAAGAGACCCAGTACTTC
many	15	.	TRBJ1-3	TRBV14	CASSLLSNSGNTIYF	TGTGCCAGCAGCCTCCTCTCGAACTCTGGAAACACCATATATTTT
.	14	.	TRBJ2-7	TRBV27	CASSSVGRSYEQYF	TGTGCCAGCAGTTCAGTTGGACGGTCCTACGAGCAGTACTTC
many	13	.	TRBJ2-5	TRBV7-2	CASSFGQQETQYF	TGTGCCAGCAGCTTCGGACAGCAAGAGACCCAGTACTTC
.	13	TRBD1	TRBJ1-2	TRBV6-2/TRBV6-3	CASSATTGVGYTF	TGTGCCAGCAGTGCCACGACAGGGGTTGGCTACACCTTC
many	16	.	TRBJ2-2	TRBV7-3	CASSLIPGLDTGELFF	TGTGCCAGCAGCTTAATTCCAGGGTTAGACACCGGGGAGCTGTTTTTT
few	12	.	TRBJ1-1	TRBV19	CASSIGARETFF	TGTGCCAGTAGTATCGGGGCACGTGAAACTTTCTTT
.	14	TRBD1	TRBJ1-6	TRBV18	CASSPGQGVSPLHF	TGTGCCAGCTCACCGGGACAGGGGGTGTCACCCCTCCACTTT
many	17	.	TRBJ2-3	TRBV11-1	CASSLSVQAAGTDTQYF	TGTGCCAGCAGCTTAAGTGTACAGGCCGCCGGCACAGATACGCAGTATTTT
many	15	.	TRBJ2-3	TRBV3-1	CASSLSGGSTDTQYF	TGTGCCAGCAGCCTCAGCGGAGGTAGCACAGATACGCAGTATTTT
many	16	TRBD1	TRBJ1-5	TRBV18	CASSPGTGMRNQPQHF	TGTGCCAGCTCACCGGGGACAGGGATGAGGAATCAGCCCCAGCATTTT
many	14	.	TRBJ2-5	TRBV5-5	CASSLAGVQETQYF	TGTGCCAGCAGCTTGGCAGGGGTCCAAGAGACCCAGTACTTC
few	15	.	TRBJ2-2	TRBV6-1	CASKWLIWNTGELFF	TGTGCCAGCAAGTGGCTGATCTGGAACACCGGGGAGCTGTTTTTT